The T cell receptor (beta chain) described here comes from a study of T cells in Graves' hyperthyroidism and ophthalmopathy (dated by TCRdb to the late 2010s). Regarding the research as a whole: Peripheral blood samples were taken at initial diagnosis, before any treatment was given. To identify distinguishing TCR V-J signatures, a discovery cohort of about 100 patients was used, comprising some 43 with Graves' ophthalmopathy and around 57 with stable Graves' hyperthyroidism. Prospective prediction of ophthalmopathy was tested in an independent validation cohort of approximately 18 hyperthyroidism patients and 17 patients who later progressed to ophthalmopathy. The approximately 100 discovery patients were divided at random into training and test sets in a 7:3 ratio. In addition, the study compared T-cell repertoires in thyroid tissue and in blood from six Graves' hyperthyroidism patients. After sampling, hyperthyroidism patients received methimazole starting at 30 mg daily, and ophthalmopathy patients received high-dose intravenous methylprednisolone. According to the paper, TCR Vbeta CDR3 sequencing was carried out on 135 peripheral blood samples, which came from approximately 41 ophthalmopathy, 75 or so hyperthyroidism and roughly 17 progressor patients.

Here is what the overall study found, with its caveats: Blood samples also contained most of the expanded thyroid clonotypes (frequency above 0.001), which suggests that blood repertoires may reflect thyroid immune responses. In validation, the model predicted progression to ophthalmopathy a median of roughly 6.2 months before onset, with approximately 70% sensitivity and roughly 77% specificity. Sample size was not statistically predetermined, and blinding of investigators to group allocation was not performed. A 13 V-J signature model separated ophthalmopathy from stable hyperthyroidism, with about 90% sensitivity and about 81% specificity in cross-validation and 80%/75% in testing.

In the ophthalmopathy patients, disease was moderately to severely active, with a Clinical Activity Score of 3 or more, a NOSPECS grade of 4 or more, and a duration of less than 3 months. The study excluded patients with uncontrolled infections, other autoimmune diseases, pregnancy or lactation. Diagnoses relied on clinical symptoms, serum thyroxine and TRAb, thyroid ultrasound and orbital computed tomography. PBMCs were separated from under 12 ml of fresh peripheral blood using Ficoll-Paque density gradient centrifugation. Total RNA was extracted using Trizol reagent, and RNA quality was assessed on an Agilent 2100 Bioanalyzer. Amplification of TCR beta CDR3 regions was carried out from RNA transcripts. The TCR CDR3 was subjected to a first round of RT-PCR using the HTBI primer set and the Qiagen OneStep RT-PCR kit. The libraries were constructed in a second round of multiplex PCR and then size-selected and purified. Paired-end sequencing of the libraries was performed with 100 bp reads on an Illumina HiSeq2000. On the authors' methods: SOAPnuke was used to process the raw data, removing reads that contained adapters or uncalled bases, had a mean Phred below 15, or lacked an exact match to the constant primer or identifier. COPE v1.2.5 was used to merge high-quality paired reads, and clonotypes were defined as unique nucleotide sequences. Clonotypes were aligned to IMGT TRBV, TRBD and TRBJ reference segments using MiTCR v1.1. Analysis was restricted to V-J combinations with a frequency above 0.0001, which covered 98% to 99.2% of repertoires. A TCS score was defined as the ratio of F50 (clonal expansion) to E x V (chaos), with BLOSUM62-based TCRdist applied between CDR3 peptides within each V-J. Welch's t-statistics and random forest reduced around 520 V-J features to 10 to 15, which were used in a naive Bayes classifier (R e1071). The raw public reads went through TCRdb reprocessing: fastp at Q25, MiXCR clone calling, in-frame beta chains kept. Each CDR3 protein appears once, grouped with its most common genes and DNA. The V and J calls reflect TCRdb's pipeline rather than the authors' work. The sample yields about half a million distinct CDR3 sequences; about 22% were counted once. The ten largest make up 49% of the sample.

This clonotype has a count of ten or more. Its antigen has not been determined. One base away there is no much larger clone; base qualities are not given. The CDR3 goes from the cysteine to the phenylalanine over 13 residues. Left in the record is the CDR3 DNA by itself, 39 bases read in frame from the first base. CDR1 SGHRS and CDR2 YFSETQ are derived from the germline V gene. V gives up 3 bases and J gives up 5 bases, and the segment between their germline ends measures 9 bases. This chain is built from TRBV5-1 and TRBJ2-1; too little of a D gene remains to name it. Input material: blood. This receptor was identified in a woman in her 70s with Graves' ophthalmopathy. Here is the DNA: TGCGCCAGCAGCTCGGCCAGAAACAATGAGCAGTTCTTC. The resulting protein is CASSSARNNEQFF.